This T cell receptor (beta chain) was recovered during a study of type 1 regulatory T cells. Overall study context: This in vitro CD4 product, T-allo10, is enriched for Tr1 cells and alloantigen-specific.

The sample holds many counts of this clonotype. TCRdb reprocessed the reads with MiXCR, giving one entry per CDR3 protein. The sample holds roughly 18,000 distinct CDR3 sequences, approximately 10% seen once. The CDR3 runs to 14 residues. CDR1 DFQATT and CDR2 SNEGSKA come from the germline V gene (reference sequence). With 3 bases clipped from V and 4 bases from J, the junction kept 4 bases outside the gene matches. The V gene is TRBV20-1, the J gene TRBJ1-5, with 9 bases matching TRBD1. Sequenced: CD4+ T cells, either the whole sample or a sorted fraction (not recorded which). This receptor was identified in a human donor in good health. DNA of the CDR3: TGCAGTGCTAGTTCAGGACAGGGGAATCAGCCCCAGCATTTT. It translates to CSASSGQGNQPQHF.